A single sample gave rise to the 23 T cell receptor beta chains below, sequenced in a study of vaccination and CD4 T cells after COVID-19. Their antigens are not known. The treatment here: approximately nine-day PBMC culture with coronavirus spike peptide pools or control peptides (ViraFEST assay). Sequenced with the Oncomine TCR Beta short-read assay was DNA taken from cultured CD4+ T cells. TCRdb fed the PCR reads into MiXCR, producing one record per CDR3 protein. The sample contains approximately 12,000 distinct CDR3 sequences, roughly 48% of which appear only once. Material for sequencing was CD4+ T cells from blood, cultured in vitro. Receptors originate from a human donor who had recovered from COVID-19.

V gene TRBV5-4 combines with J gene TRBJ2-5; 7 bases map to TRBD1. This CDR3 has 14 amino acids. Unmatched junction bases numbered 7, after V lost 3 bases and J lost 5 bases. Germline-derived CDR1 and CDR2 are SGHNT and YYREEE (reference sequence). The CDR3 loop is CASSSGTARETQYF. In DNA form, the CDR3 reads TGTGCCAGCAGCTCTGGGACAGCTCGCGAGACCCAGTACTTC.

This clonotype was counted only a few times. The chain employs TRBV6-1 and TRBJ2-7; D remains ambiguous. Germline V gene lookup returns CDR1 MNHNS and CDR2 SASEGT. Trimming pared 6 bases from V and 6 bases from J, leaving 15 bases between. This CDR3 spans 13 amino acids. CDR3: CASSRIAYREQYF. The CDR3, as DNA: TGTGCCAGCAGCCGCATCGCTTACCGCGAGCAGTACTTC.

The CDR3 region is CASSFPGRGPTNEKLFF. CDR3 nucleotide sequence: TGTGCCAGCAGCTTCCCGGGACGTGGACCAACTAATGAAAAACTGTTTTTT. V gene TRBV11-2 combines with J gene TRBJ1-4; possibly TRBD1 for D (5 bases). Germline V gene data show CDR1 as SGHAT and CDR2 as FQNNGV. The CDR3 length is 17 residues. V lost 3 bases, J lost 0 bases, and 14 bases lay in between.

V gene TRBV7-6 combines with J gene TRBJ2-1; 7 nucleotides line up with TRBD1. The V gene's germline CDR1 is SGHVS and CDR2 FNYEAQ. The CDR3 has 13 amino acids. The J segment lost 13 bases and the V segment lost 1 base, leaving 7 bases of the junction unmatched. Here the CDR3 reads CASSLVEDREQFF. DNA of the CDR3: TGTGCCAGCAGCTTAGTAGAAGACAGGGAACAGTTCTTC.

The chain links TRBV5-4 to TRBJ2-5; 11 bases line up with TRBD2. From germline, CDR1 is SGHNT and CDR2 YYREEE (reference sequence). CDR3 size: 16 residues. Trimming at V came to 1 base and at J to 5 bases, leaving 7 bases not matched to a gene. The CDR3 is CASSLWLAGGGETQYF. DNA for the CDR3: TGTGCCAGCAGCTTGTGGCTAGCGGGGGGCGGGGAGACCCAGTACTTC. The variable domain in full, with the rest retrieved from reference TRBV5-4 and TRBJ2-5, is ETGVTQSPTHLIKTRGQQVTLRCSSQSGHNTVSWYQQALGQGPQFIFQYYREEENGRGNFPPRFSGLQFPNYSSELNVNALELDDSALYLCASSLWLAGGGETQYFGPGTRLLVL.

This clonotype was seen a handful of times. The rearrangement uses TRBV20-1 and TRBJ1-2, with 7 positions matching TRBD1. The V gene end was trimmed by 6 bases and the J gene end by 4 bases; junction bases not matched to a gene: 5. This CDR3 is built from 12 residues. From germline, CDR1 is DFQATT and CDR2 SNEGSKA (reference sequence). The DNA for the CDR3 is TGCAGTGCACAGGGACAGCCCTATGGCTACACCTTC. The encoded protein is CSAQGQPYGYTF.

The genes are TRBV29-1 and TRBJ2-7; 7 bases map to TRBD2. J lost 2 bases, V lost 6 bases, and 7 bases had no gene match. Germline CDR1 is SQVTM and CDR2 is ANQGSEA. The CDR3 is 13 residues long. This CDR3 is CSVPGRGAYEQYF. The CDR3 bases are TGCAGCGTCCCGGGACGGGGGGCCTACGAGCAGTACTTC.

V usage is TRBV12-3 or TRBV12-4 and J usage is TRBJ1-2, with TRBD1 identical over 7 bases. The CDR3 sequence is 13 residues long. V shed 6 bases and J 3 bases; nucleotides not matched to a gene: 4. CDR3 coding DNA: TGTGCCAGCAGCCTAACAGGGGACTATGGCTACACCTTC. This sequence encodes CASSLTGDYGYTF.

The chain links TRBV28 to TRBJ1-2, with a weak D call TRBD1 (6 bases). The CDR3 runs 13 residues. Germline-derived CDR1 and CDR2 are MDHEN and SYDVKM. With 10 bases removed from V and 4 bases from J, the gap between germline ends came to 16 bases. For the CDR3, the DNA is TGTGCCACGTTAGCAGGGGTTGGCTATGGCTACACCTTC. It encodes CATLAGVGYGYTF.

The V gene is TRBV7-9, the J gene TRBJ2-3; 11 bases agree with TRBD2. The length of the CDR3 is 18 residues. The V segment lost 1 base and the J segment 5 bases; nucleotides outside the gene matches: 11. The germline gives CDR1 SEHNR, CDR2 FQNEAQ (reference sequence). CDR3 sequence: CASSLGLAGPSGGDTQYF. In DNA, the CDR3 is TGTGCCAGCAGCTTAGGACTAGCGGGGCCCTCGGGGGGAGATACGCAGTATTTT.

The V call is TRBV9, the J call TRBJ2-7; D not certain. V lost 7 bases and J lost 2, with 19 bases in between. The CDR3 is 15 residues long. The germline V gene has CDR1 SGDLS and CDR2 YYNGEE. CDR3 sequence reads: CASGLQPFRTYEQYF. Here the CDR3 DNA reads TGTGCCAGCGGTCTCCAACCGTTCCGTACCTACGAGCAGTACTTC.

The chain joins TRBV5-6 to TRBJ1-5, with 8 positions matching TRBD1. This CDR3 comprises 14 residues. After removal of 5 bases from V and 2 bases from J, the junction contained 3 bases not matched to a gene. Germline-derived CDR1 and CDR2 are SGHDT and YYEEEE. The CDR3 protein is CASRTGEGNQPQHF. CDR3 DNA: TGTGCCAGCAGGACAGGGGAAGGCAATCAGCCCCAGCATTTT. Combining the CDR3 with reference TRBV5-6 and TRBJ1-5 gives the whole variable domain DAGVTQSPTHLIKTRGQQVTLRCSPKSGHDTVSWYQQALGQGPQFIFQYYEEEERQRGNFPDRFSGHQFPNYSSELNVNALLLGDSALYLCASRTGEGNQPQHFGDGTRLSIL.

This clonotype was observed once. The chain employs TRBV5-1 and TRBJ1-2; 9 nucleotides align to TRBD1. CDR1 and CDR2 from the germline V gene are SGHRS and YFSETQ. The CDR3 has 12 residues. With 2 bases clipped from V and 8 bases from J, the junction kept 1 base outside the gene matches. The CDR3 DNA reads as TGCGCCAGCAGCTTCACAGGGGGCGGCTACACCTTC. This sequence encodes CASSFTGGGYTF.

This sequence joins TRBV6-2 or TRBV6-3 and TRBJ1-1; possible D gene TRBD1, 5 bases. Germline loops: CDR1 MNHEY, CDR2 SVGEGT. V lost 8 bases to trimming and J lost 6 bases, with 16 bases between them. The CDR3 is 13 residues long. The CDR3 loop is CASSQRPRAEAFF. The CDR3 DNA is TGTGCCAGCTCCCAGAGGCCCAGGGCTGAAGCTTTCTTT.

The V call is TRBV18, the J call TRBJ2-7, with D perhaps given as TRBD1 or TRBD2 (5 bases each). V shed 3 bases and J shed 3 bases, with 9 bases lying between them. This CDR3 has 13 amino acids. In germline, CDR1 is KGHSH, CDR2 LQKENI. CDR3 sequence: CASSPPGGYEQYF. The CDR3 region has the DNA TGTGCCAGCTCACCTCCTGGGGGCTACGAGCAGTACTTC. Full variable domain (rest looked up from reference TRBV18 and TRBJ2-7): NAGVMQNPRHLVRRRGQEARLRCSPMKGHSHVYWYRQLPEEGLKFMVYLQKENIIDESGMPKERFSAEFPKEGPSILRIQQVVRGDSAAYFCASSPPGGYEQYFGPGTRLTVT.

V usage is TRBV28 and J usage is TRBJ2-1, with D unresolved. This CDR3 is built from 12 residues. Looked up from germline, CDR1 is MDHEN and CDR2 is SYDVKM. V shed 2 bases and J shed 12 bases, with 11 bases lying between them. The CDR3 DNA follows: TGTGCCAGCAGTTTACCTGAGAGGAGGCAGTTCTTC. Translating it yields CASSLPERRQFF.

CDR3 DNA: TGTGCCAGCTCACGAGGGGAGGCAGGGCGACGCGAGCAGTTCTTC. This translates into CASSRGEAGRREQFF. The chain couples TRBV18 to TRBJ2-1; D possibly corresponds to TRBD2 (6 bases). The V end was cut by 4 bases, the J end by 10 bases, with 20 bases between. CDR3 size: 15 residues. Germline lookup yields CDR1 KGHSH and CDR2 LQKENI.

V is TRBV7-3 and J is TRBJ2-1; 11 bases agree with TRBD2. This CDR3 region has 16 residues. Germline loops: CDR1 SGHTA, CDR2 FQGTGA. Trimming cost V 4 bases and J 7 bases; bases outside gene matches: 9. CDR3 sequence: CASSSPGLAVSNEQFF. The CDR3 DNA reads TGTGCCAGCAGCTCGCCGGGACTAGCGGTCTCTAATGAGCAGTTCTTC.

The chain recombines TRBV6-1 with TRBJ2-7, with 8 bases matching TRBD2. The germline V gene encodes CDR1 MNHNS and CDR2 SASEGT. The CDR3 extends over 15 amino acids. V trimming: 7 bases; J trimming: 4 bases; junction bases outside the gene matches: 12. CDR3 in DNA: TGTGCCAGCAATCAACCCCGGGGGGGGCGTTACGAGCAGTACTTC. Its translation is CASNQPRGGRYEQYF.

This clonotype was counted only a few times. The genes are TRBV7-6 and TRBJ1-3; D remains ambiguous. The CDR3 length is 12 residues. V was trimmed by 3 bases and J by 4 bases, leaving 4 bases between them. Germline V gene sequence: CDR1 SGHVS, CDR2 FNYEAQ. As DNA, the CDR3 is TGTGCCAGCAGCTTTCCGGGAAACACCATATATTTT. Amino acid sequence: CASSFPGNTIYF.

This clonotype was counted between two and nine times. This chain connects TRBV11-3 to TRBJ1-3, with D hard to call. The ends were cut back, 4 bases at V and 0 bases at J, with 4 bases in the middle. Germline values: CDR1 SGHNT, CDR2 YENEEA. The CDR3 runs 13 residues. DNA for the CDR3: TGTGCCAGCAGCTCGGTCTCTGGAAACACCATATATTTT. This sequence encodes CASSSVSGNTIYF.

This chain links TRBV6-1 with TRBJ2-7; D uncertain. CDR1 and CDR2 from the germline V gene are MNHNS and SASEGT. The CDR3 loop spans 14 amino acids. The V end lost 6 bases, the J end lost 6 bases, and 18 bases lay between the germline ends. CDR3 sequence (DNA): TGTGCCAGCAGGGCCCTTGACGGGCAACTCGAGCAGTACTTC. Translated, it gives CASRALDGQLEQYF.

The rearrangement joins TRBV7-8 to TRBJ1-6; D uncertain. V dropped 6 bases and J dropped 7 bases, with 4 bases sitting between them. The CDR3 is made up of 11 amino acids. Germline CDR1 reads SGHVS; CDR2 reads FQNEAQ. CDR3 loop: CASSLNSPLHF. CDR3 coding DNA: TGTGCCAGCAGTTTGAATTCACCCCTCCACTTT.